Below are 18 T cell receptor beta chains sequenced from a single sample in a study of shared clonotypes between healthy human individuals. Profiled with immunoSEQ multiplex PCR; TCRdb holds only in-frame clones, not every one. The table includes some 2,000,000 clones, almost 96% detected once. Sequenced: naive CD4+ T cells sorted from blood. The subset: CD45RA+ positively selected. The receptors derive from a man aged 18 to 29 in good health.

The rearrangement uses TRBV7-9 and TRBJ2-7; tentative D call: TRBD2 (6 bases). CDR1 is SEHNR, CDR2 FQNEAQ, per germline (reference sequence). Trimming took 4 bases from V and 2 from J, leaving 21 bases between them. This CDR3 comprises 17 residues. CDR3 sequence (DNA): TGTGCCAGCAGCTCAGCCCCGTGGGACTCCTCTCCCTACGAGCAGTACTTC. Its protein is CASSSAPWDSSPYEQYF.

The rearrangement links TRBV2 to TRBJ2-7; TRBD2 matches 10 bases. The CDR3 totals 15 residues. Germline CDR1 and CDR2: SNHLY and FYNNEI. The ends lost 5 bases at V and 3 bases at J; junction bases unmatched: 7. The CDR3 sequence: CASSLLAGPHYEQYF. CDR3 DNA: TGTGCCAGCAGTCTACTAGCGGGGCCTCACTACGAGCAGTACTTC.

This clone was seen only once. The gene calls are TRBV4-3 and TRBJ2-1; 7 bases fit TRBD2. Trimming removed 2 bases from V and 2 bases from J; junction bases left unmatched: 6. Germline loops: CDR1 LGHNA, CDR2 YSLEER. The CDR3 consists of 16 residues. Here the CDR3 DNA reads TGCGCCAGCAGCCAAATCAGCGGGACTCCCTACAATGAGCAGTTCTTC. This translates into CASSQISGTPYNEQFF.

V usage is TRBV10-1 and J usage is TRBJ2-2, with D possibly being TRBD1 (6 bases). The CDR3 is made up of 21 amino acids. Between the trimmed V and J ends, which lost 4 bases and 1 base, there was a span of 28 bases. Looked up from germline, CDR1 is WNHNN and CDR2 is SYGVQD (reference sequence). The CDR3 DNA follows: TGCGCCAGCAGTGCTTGGCCCTTACCTTCTAAAAAGACAGGGAACACCGGGGAGCTGTTTTTT. It specifies CASSAWPLPSKKTGNTGELFF.

The chain links TRBV7-9 to TRBJ2-5; D may be TRBD1 (6 bases). Trimming cost V 4 bases and J 1 base, with 13 bases left between them. The CDR3 is 15 residues long. Germline-derived CDR1 and CDR2 are SEHNR and FQNEAQ (reference sequence). The CDR3 loop reads CASSYTMDSQETQYF. The CDR3 DNA reads TGTGCCAGCAGCTACACCATGGACAGCCAAGAGACCCAGTACTTC.

The rearrangement joins TRBV11-3 to TRBJ1-2, with D maybe TRBD1 (6 bases). With 7 bases removed from V and 4 bases from J, the gap between germline ends came to 19 bases. The CDR3 runs to 15 residues. From germline, CDR1 is SGHNT and CDR2 YENEEA. In DNA form, the CDR3 reads TGTGCCAGCACCCACCGGGACACGGGCATCTATGGCTACACCTTC. It translates to CASTHRDTGIYGYTF.

The chain combines TRBV30 with TRBJ2-7; D unclear. The ends were cut back, 5 bases at V and 4 bases at J, with 12 bases in the middle. The CDR3 runs 12 residues. The germline V gene has CDR1 GTSNPN and CDR2 SVGIG (reference sequence). The CDR3 is CAWVRSPYEQYF. For the CDR3, the DNA is TGTGCCTGGGTCCGCAGTCCTTACGAGCAGTACTTC.

The rearrangement joins TRBV6-5 to TRBJ1-4, with 10 nucleotides matching TRBD1. The CDR3 runs to 15 residues. Germline V lookup: CDR1 MNHEY, CDR2 SVGAGI. V shed 8 bases and J 7 bases; nucleotides not matched to a gene: 10. The DNA for the CDR3 is TGTGCCAGCTATTTTGGCGGGACAGGGGTTGAAAAACTGTTTTTT. Residues: CASYFGGTGVEKLFF.

This rearrangement joins TRBV28 to TRBJ1-1; D call uncertain. Germline CDR1 and CDR2: MDHEN and SYDVKM. Trimming cost V 7 bases and J 1 base, with 10 bases left between them. The CDR3 runs to 13 residues. CDR3: CASTLTENTEAFF. CDR3 bases: TGTGCCAGCACTCTTACAGAGAACACTGAAGCTTTCTTT.

The gene calls are TRBV7-2 and TRBJ2-2; D might be TRBD2 (6 bases). The CDR3 sequence is 16 residues long. V was trimmed by 4 bases and J by 1 base, leaving 13 bases between them. CDR1 is SGHTA and CDR2 is FQGNSA in the germline V gene. CDR3 protein: CASSSYPGGNTGELFF. CDR3 in DNA: TGTGCCAGCAGCTCTTACCCCGGGGGGAACACCGGGGAGCTGTTTTTT.

The chain links TRBV27 to TRBJ2-2; D is perhaps TRBD1 or TRBD2 (6 bases each). V lost 7 bases and J 6 bases, leaving 18 bases between the germline ends. The CDR3 spans 15 residues. The germline V gene encodes CDR1 MNHEY and CDR2 SMNVEV (reference sequence). The CDR3 region is CASTPGEARAGELFF. The DNA for the CDR3 is TGTGCCAGCACCCCAGGGGAGGCCCGCGCCGGGGAGCTGTTTTTT.

The CDR3 reads CASSELDLNTDTQYF. CDR3 DNA: TGTGCCAGCAGTGAATTAGACTTAAACACAGATACGCAGTATTTT. The rearrangement links TRBV2 to TRBJ2-3; no firm D call. Per germline, CDR1 SNHLY and CDR2 FYNNEI. The V end lost 2 bases, the J end lost 2 bases, and 11 bases lay between the germline ends. The CDR3 covers 15 residues. Drawing the rest from reference TRBV2 and TRBJ2-3, the complete variable domain is EPEVTQTPSHQVTQMGQEVILRCVPISNHLYFYWYRQILGQKVEFLVSFYNNEISEKSEIFDDQFSVERPDGSNFTLKIRSTKLEDSAMYFCASSELDLNTDTQYFGPGTRLTVL.

Of note for this clone: Other DNA variants within this sample encode the same CDR3. The chain carries TRBV5-4 and TRBJ2-5; perhaps D is TRBD1 or TRBD2 (5 bases each). V lost 1 base to trimming and J lost 1 base, with 8 bases between them. Germline CDR1 is SGHNT and CDR2 is YYREEE (reference sequence). The CDR3 length is 14 residues. The CDR3 DNA follows: TGTGCCAGCAGCTTGCCGGGACCCCAAGAGACCCAGTACTTC. Protein sequence: CASSLPGPQETQYF.

V gene TRBV9 combines with J gene TRBJ2-3; no firm D call. V lost 3 bases to trimming and J lost 6 bases, with 11 bases between them. This CDR3 has 13 amino acids. Germline lookup yields CDR1 SGDLS and CDR2 YYNGEE. CDR3: CASSDISVDTQYF. CDR3 coding DNA: TGTGCCAGCAGCGACATCTCCGTGGATACGCAGTATTTT.

The chain combines TRBV6-6 with TRBJ2-7; D perhaps matches TRBD1 (6 bases). The CDR3 is 13 amino acids. The V end lost 6 bases, the J end lost 2 bases, and 11 bases lay between the germline ends. The V gene's germline CDR1 is MNHNY and CDR2 SVGAGI (reference sequence). The CDR3 DNA sequence: TGTGCCAGCAGGCGCGGACAGACCTACGAGCAGTACTTC. It is translated as CASRRGQTYEQYF.

The chain uses TRBV19 and TRBJ2-7, with 9 bases matching TRBD1. Germline lookup yields CDR1 LNHDA and CDR2 SQIVND (reference sequence). The V and J ends lost 10 bases and 2 bases, in that order; junction bases with no gene match: 9. The CDR3 runs to 14 residues. The CDR3: CATSNRGQTYEQYF. The CDR3 coding sequence is TGTGCCACAAGTAACAGGGGGCAAACCTACGAGCAGTACTTC.

V and J are TRBV6-5 and TRBJ2-1; TRBD2 agrees at 10 bases. This CDR3 region has 15 residues. Unmatched junction bases numbered 1, after V lost 5 bases and J lost 0 bases. From germline, CDR1 is MNHEY and CDR2 SVGAGI. CDR3 protein: CASSIAGGSYNEQFF. The CDR3 DNA is TGTGCCAGCAGTATAGCGGGGGGCTCCTACAATGAGCAGTTCTTC.

With respect to this clone: Other nucleotide sequences from this sample produce the same CDR3. The chain has TRBV9 and TRBJ2-3; 12 nucleotides line up with TRBD2. The CDR3 contains 16 residues. The germline CDR1 and CDR2 sequences are SGDLS and YYNGEE. V lost 2 bases, J lost 2 bases, and 3 bases stayed unmatched. The CDR3 DNA follows: TGTGCCAGCAGCGTCACTAGCGGGGGGCCCACAGATACGCAGTATTTT. This codes for CASSVTSGGPTDTQYF.